This T cell receptor (beta chain) was identified in a study of CD8+ T cells in alopecia areata. Study overall: Treatment of the treated patients consisted of oral tofacitinib, 5 to 10 mg twice daily. The duration of tofacitinib was 6 to 18 months, with 6 months off drug afterward.

Following RNA extraction, reverse transcription yielded cDNA that acted as the sequencing template. This table comes from immunoSEQ multiplex PCR, and its TCRdb copy is limited to in-frame clones, with some not included. The sample consists of some 170,000 clones, 58% of them appearing once. In this sample, this clone turned up a few times. Its cognate antigen is unknown. Other nucleotide sequences in the sample specify the same CDR3. CDR3 length: 12 amino acids. Germline CDR1 is SGHRS and CDR2 is YFSETQ. V was shortened by 0 bases and J by 7 bases, with 5 bases between the two germline ends. Treatment meaning: oral pan-JAK inhibitor, 5-10 mg twice daily. Both CD4+ and CD8+ T cells were separated by sorting PBMCs. Study-level points and caveats: The link between baseline CD8+ expansion and response remains uncertain with one nonresponder.

The sequences come from CD4+ T cells sorted from blood, collected at approximately week 60, from a patient treated with tofacitinib. This sequence joins TRBV5-1 and TRBJ2-1; no clear D gene. This TCR was recovered from a human donor with alopecia areata. The CDR3 is CASSLEVNEQFF. The CDR3 coding sequence is TGCGCCAGCAGCTTGGAGGTTAATGAGCAGTTCTTC.